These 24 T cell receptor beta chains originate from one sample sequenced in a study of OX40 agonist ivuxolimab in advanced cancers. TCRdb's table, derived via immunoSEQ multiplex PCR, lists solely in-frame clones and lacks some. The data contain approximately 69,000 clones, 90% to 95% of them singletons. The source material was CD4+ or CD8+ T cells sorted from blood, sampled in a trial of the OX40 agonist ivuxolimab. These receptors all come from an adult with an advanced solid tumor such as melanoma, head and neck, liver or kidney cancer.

CDR3: CASSYGQKSSYNEQFF. CDR3 coding DNA: TGCGCCAGCAGCTACGGCCAAAAAAGCTCCTACAATGAGCAGTTCTTC. This rearrangement joins TRBV5-1 to TRBJ2-1, with D hard to call. CDR1 is SGHRS, CDR2 YFSETQ, per germline. V lost 3 bases, J lost 0 bases, and 13 bases lay in between. This CDR3 is 16 amino acids long.

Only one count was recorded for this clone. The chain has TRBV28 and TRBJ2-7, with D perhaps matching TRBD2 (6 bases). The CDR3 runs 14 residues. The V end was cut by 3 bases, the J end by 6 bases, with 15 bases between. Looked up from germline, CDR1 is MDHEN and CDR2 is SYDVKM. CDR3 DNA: TGTGCCAGCAGTTTTAAGGGAGGAGCTAGCGAGCAGTACTTC. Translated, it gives CASSFKGGASEQYF.

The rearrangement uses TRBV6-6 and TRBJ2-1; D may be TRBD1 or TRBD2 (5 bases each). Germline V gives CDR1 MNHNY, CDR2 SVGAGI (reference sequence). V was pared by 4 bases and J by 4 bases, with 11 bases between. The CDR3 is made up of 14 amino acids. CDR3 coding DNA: TGTGCCAGCAGTTCGACGGGGCTTTACAATGAGCAGTTCTTC. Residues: CASSSTGLYNEQFF.

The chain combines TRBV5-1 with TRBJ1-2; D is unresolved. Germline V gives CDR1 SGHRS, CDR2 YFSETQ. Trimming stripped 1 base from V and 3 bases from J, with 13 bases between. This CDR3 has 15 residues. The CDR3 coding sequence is TGCGCCAGCAGCTTGTCTCTCGGGTGGGACTATGGCTACACCTTC. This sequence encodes CASSLSLGWDYGYTF.

CDR3 in DNA: TGTGCCAGCAGTGACAGGGCTGGAAACACCATATATTTT. Encoded protein: CASSDRAGNTIYF. V usage is TRBV2 and J usage is TRBJ1-3; a weak D match, TRBD1 (5 bases). Germline lookup yields CDR1 SNHLY and CDR2 FYNNEI. V lost 3 bases, J lost 2 bases, and 5 bases lay in between. CDR3 length: 13 residues.

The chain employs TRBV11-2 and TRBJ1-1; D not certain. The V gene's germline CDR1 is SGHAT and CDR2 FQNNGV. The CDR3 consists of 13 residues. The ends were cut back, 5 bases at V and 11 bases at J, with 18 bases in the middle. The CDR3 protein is CASSPDLLAGAFF. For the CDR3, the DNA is TGTGCCAGCAGCCCAGACCTCCTCGCTGGGGCTTTCTTT.

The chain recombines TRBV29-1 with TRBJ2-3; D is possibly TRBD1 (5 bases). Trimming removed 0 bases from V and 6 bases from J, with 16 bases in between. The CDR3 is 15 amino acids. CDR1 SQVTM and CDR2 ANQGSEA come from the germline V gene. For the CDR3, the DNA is TGCAGCGTTGAAGAAGGACGCCAAGGGGTGGATACGCAGTATTTT. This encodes CSVEEGRQGVDTQYF.

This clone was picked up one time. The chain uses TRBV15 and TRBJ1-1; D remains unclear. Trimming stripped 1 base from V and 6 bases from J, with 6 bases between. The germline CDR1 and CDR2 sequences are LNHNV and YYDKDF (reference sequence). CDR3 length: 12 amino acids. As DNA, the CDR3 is TGTGCCACCAGCAGAGTCTCTGCTGAAGCTTTCTTT. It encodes CATSRVSAEAFF.

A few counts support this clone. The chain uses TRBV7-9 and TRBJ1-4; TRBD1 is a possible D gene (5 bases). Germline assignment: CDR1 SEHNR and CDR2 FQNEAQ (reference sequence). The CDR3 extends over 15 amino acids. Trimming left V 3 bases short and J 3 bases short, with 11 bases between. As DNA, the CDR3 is TGTGCCAGCAGCTTGTGGGACGGATCTAATGAAAAACTGTTTTTT. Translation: CASSLWDGSNEKLFF.

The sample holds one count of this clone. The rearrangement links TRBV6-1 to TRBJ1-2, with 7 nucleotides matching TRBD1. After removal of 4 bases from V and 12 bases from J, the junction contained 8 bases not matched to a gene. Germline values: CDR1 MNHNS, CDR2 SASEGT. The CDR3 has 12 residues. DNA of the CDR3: TGTGCCAGCAGTGTTAGACAGGGTGGTAACACCTTC. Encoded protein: CASSVRQGGNTF.

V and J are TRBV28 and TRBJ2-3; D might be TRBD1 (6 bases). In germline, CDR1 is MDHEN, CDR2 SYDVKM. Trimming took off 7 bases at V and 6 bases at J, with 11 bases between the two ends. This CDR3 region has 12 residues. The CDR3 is CASNRVWDTQYF. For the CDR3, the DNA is TGTGCCAGCAACAGGGTCTGGGATACGCAGTATTTT.

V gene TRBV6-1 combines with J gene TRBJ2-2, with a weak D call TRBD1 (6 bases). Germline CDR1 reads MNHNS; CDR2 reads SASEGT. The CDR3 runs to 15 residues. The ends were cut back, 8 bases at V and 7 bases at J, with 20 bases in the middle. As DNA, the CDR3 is TGTGCCAGCCGAGCCCACAGGGTGTGGGGCGGGGAGCTGTTTTTT. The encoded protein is CASRAHRVWGGELFF.

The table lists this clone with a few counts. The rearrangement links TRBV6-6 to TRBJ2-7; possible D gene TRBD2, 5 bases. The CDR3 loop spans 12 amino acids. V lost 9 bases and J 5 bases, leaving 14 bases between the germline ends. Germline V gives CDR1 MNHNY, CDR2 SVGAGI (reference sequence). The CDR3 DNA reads TGTGCCAGTGAGGGCAGGTCGAACGAGCAGTACTTC. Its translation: CASEGRSNEQYF.

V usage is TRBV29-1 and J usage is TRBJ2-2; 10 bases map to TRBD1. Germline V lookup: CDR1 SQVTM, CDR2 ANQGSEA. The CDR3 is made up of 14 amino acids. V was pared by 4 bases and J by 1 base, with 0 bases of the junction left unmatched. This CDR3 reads CSVGTGGNTGELFF. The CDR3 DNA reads TGCAGCGTTGGGACAGGGGGGAACACCGGGGAGCTGTTTTTT.

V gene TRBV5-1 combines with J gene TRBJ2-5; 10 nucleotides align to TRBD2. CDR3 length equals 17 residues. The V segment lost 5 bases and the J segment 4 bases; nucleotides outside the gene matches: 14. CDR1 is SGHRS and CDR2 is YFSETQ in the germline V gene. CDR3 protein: CASRSGLAAPRGETQYF. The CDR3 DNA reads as TGCGCCAGCAGATCAGGACTAGCGGCTCCCCGGGGAGAGACCCAGTACTTC. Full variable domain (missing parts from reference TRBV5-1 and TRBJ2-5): KAGVTQTPRYLIKTRGQQVTLSCSPISGHRSVSWYQQTPGQGLQFLFEYFSETQRNKGNFPGRFSGRQFSNSRSEMNVSTLELGDSALYLCASRSGLAAPRGETQYFGPGTRLLVL.

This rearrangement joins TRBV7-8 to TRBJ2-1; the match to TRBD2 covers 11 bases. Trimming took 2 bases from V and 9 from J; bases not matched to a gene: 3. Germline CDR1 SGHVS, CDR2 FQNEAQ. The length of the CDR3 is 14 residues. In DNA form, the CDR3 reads TGTGCCAGCAGCTTAAGCCTAGCGGGAGGTGAGCAGTTCTTC. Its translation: CASSLSLAGGEQFF.

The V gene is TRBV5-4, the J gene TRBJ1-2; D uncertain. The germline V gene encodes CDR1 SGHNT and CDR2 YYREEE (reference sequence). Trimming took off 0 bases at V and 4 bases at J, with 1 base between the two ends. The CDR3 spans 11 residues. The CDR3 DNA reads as TGTGCCAGCAGCTTGGGCTATGGCTACACCTTC. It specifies CASSLGYGYTF.

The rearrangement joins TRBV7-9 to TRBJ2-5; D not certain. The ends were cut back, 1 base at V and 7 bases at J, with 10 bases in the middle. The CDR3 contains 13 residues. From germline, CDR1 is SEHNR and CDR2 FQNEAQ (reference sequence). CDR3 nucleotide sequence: TGTGCCAGCAGCTTAGGCCTCCTGAGGACCCAGTACTTC. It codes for CASSLGLLRTQYF.

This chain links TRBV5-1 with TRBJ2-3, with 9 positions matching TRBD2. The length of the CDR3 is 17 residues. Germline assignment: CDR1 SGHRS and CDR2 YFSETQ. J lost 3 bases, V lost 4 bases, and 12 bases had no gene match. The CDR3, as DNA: TGCGCCAGCAGCCCGAGTGGCGGGAGGGTCGGAACAGATACGCAGTATTTT. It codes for CASSPSGGRVGTDTQYF.

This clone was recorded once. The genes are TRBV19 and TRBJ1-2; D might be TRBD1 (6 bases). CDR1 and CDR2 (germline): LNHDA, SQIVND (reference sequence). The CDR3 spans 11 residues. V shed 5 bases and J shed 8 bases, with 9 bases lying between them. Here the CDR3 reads CASSFGQGYTF. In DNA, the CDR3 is TGTGCCAGTAGTTTCGGACAGGGCTACACCTTC.

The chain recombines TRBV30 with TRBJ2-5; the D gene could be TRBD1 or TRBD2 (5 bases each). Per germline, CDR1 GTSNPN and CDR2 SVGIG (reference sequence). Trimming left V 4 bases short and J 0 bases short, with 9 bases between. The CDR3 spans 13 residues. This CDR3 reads CAWTREYQETQYF. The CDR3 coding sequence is TGTGCCTGGACCAGGGAGTACCAAGAGACCCAGTACTTC.

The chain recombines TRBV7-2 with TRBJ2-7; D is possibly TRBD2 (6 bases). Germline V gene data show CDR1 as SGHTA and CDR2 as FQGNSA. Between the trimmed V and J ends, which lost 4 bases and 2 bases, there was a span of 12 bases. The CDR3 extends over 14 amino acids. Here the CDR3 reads CASSYGGPPYEQYF. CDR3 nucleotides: TGTGCCAGCAGCTACGGAGGGCCCCCCTACGAGCAGTACTTC.

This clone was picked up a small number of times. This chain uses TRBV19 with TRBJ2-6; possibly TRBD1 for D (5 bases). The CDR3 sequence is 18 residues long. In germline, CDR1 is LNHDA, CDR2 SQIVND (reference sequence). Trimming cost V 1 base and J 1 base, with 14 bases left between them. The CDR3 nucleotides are TGTGCCAGTAGTATAGTTGGGCAGGGTCGGTCTGGGGCCAACGTCCTGACTTTC. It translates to CASSIVGQGRSGANVLTF. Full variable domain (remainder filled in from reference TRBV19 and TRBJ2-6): DGGITQSPKYLFRKEGQNVTLSCEQNLNHDAMYWYRQDPGQGLRLIYYSQIVNDFQKGDIAEGYSVSREKKESFPLTVTSAQKNPTAFYLCASSIVGQGRSGANVLTFGAGSRLTVL.

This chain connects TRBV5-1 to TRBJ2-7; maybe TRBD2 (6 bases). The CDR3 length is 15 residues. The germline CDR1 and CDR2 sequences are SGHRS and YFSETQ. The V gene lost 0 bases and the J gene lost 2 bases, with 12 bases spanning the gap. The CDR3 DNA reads TGCGCCAGCAGCTTGGATGGGGCGGGGACCTACGAGCAGTACTTC. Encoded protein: CASSLDGAGTYEQYF. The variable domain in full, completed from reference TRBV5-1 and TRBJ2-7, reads KAGVTQTPRYLIKTRGQQVTLSCSPISGHRSVSWYQQTPGQGLQFLFEYFSETQRNKGNFPGRFSGRQFSNSRSEMNVSTLELGDSALYLCASSLDGAGTYEQYFGPGTRLTVT.